Ten or more counts support the clone carrying this TCR beta chain. The antigen is unknown. There are 15 residues in the CDR3. V shed 4 bases and J 5 bases; nucleotides not matched to a gene: 6. The sample originates from a study of T cell repertoires in cytomegalovirus infection. As for the study in general: HLA-B-restricted CMV epitopes that are well studied, plus recently identified HLA-C-restricted ones, were used by the study.

MiXCR, applied by TCRdb to the reads, yields one record per CDR3 protein. In the table there are fewer than 950,000 distinct CDR3 sequences, around a third of which are singletons. Sequencing was performed on cultured CD8+ T cells from PBMCs, taken from culture after CMV antigen stimulation. This sequence originates from a human donor in good health (CMV status not recorded). Some clones in this sample may be carry-over from other donors' samples. The V call is TRBV12-3 or TRBV12-4, the J call TRBJ1-1, with 11 bases that match TRBD1. CDR3 amino acids: CASSSGTGGGTEAFF. The DNA of the CDR3 is TGTGCCAGCAGTTCTGGGACAGGGGGGGGTACTGAAGCTTTCTTT.